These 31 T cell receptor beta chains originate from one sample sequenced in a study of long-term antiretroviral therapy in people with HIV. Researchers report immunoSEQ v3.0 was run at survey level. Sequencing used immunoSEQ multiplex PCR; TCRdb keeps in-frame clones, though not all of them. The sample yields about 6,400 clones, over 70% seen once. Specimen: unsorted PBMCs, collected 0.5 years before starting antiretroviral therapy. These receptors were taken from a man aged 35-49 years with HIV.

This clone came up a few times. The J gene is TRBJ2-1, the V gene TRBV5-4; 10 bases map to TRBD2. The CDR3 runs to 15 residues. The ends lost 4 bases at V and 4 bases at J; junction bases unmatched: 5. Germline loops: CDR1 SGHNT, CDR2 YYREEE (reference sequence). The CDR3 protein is CASSSTSGVYNEQFF. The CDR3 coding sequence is TGTGCCAGCAGCAGCACTAGCGGGGTTTACAATGAGCAGTTCTTC. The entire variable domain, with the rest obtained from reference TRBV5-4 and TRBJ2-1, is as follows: ETGVTQSPTHLIKTRGQQVTLRCSSQSGHNTVSWYQQALGQGPQFIFQYYREEENGRGNFPPRFSGLQFPNYSSELNVNALELDDSALYLCASSSTSGVYNEQFFGPGTRLTVL.

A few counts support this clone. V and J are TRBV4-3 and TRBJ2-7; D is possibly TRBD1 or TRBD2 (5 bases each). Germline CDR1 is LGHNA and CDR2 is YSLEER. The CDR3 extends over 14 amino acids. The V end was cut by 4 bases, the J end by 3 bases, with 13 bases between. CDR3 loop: CASSPSRGLYEQYF. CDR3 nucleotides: TGCGCCAGCAGCCCTAGTCGGGGCCTCTACGAGCAGTACTTC.

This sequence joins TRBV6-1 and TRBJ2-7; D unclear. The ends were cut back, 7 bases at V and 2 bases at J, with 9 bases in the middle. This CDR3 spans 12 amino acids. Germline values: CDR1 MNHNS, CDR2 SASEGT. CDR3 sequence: CASISETYEQYF. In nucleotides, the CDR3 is TGTGCCAGCATATCAGAGACCTACGAGCAGTACTTC.

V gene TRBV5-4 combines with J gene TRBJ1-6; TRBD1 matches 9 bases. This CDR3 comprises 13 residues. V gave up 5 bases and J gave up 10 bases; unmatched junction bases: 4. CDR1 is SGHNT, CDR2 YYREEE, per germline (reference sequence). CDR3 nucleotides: TGTGCCAGCAGTCTTACAGGGGGCTCACCCCTCCACTTT. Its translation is CASSLTGGSPLHF.

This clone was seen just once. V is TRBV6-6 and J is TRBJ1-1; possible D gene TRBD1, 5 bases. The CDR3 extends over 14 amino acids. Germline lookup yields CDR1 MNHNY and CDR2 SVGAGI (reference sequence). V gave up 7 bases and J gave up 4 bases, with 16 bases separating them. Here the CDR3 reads CASTRQGGITEAFF. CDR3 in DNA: TGTGCCAGCACCCGGCAGGGAGGTATCACTGAAGCTTTCTTT.

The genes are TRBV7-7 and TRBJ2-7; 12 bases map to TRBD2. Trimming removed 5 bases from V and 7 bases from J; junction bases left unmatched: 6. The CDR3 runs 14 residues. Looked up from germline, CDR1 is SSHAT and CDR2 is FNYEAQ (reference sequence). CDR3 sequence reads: CASSASGGAGEQYF. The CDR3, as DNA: TGTGCCAGCAGCGCTAGCGGGGGGGCGGGAGAGCAGTACTTC.

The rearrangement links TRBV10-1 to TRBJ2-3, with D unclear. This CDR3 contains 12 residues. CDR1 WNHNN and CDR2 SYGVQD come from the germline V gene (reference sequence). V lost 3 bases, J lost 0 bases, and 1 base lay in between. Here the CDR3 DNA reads TGCGCCAGCAGTGACAGCACAGATACGCAGTATTTT. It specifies CASSDSTDTQYF.

CDR3 nucleotide sequence: TGTGCCAGCAGCTCGCGACTGGGGGGCGAGCAGTACTTC. It specifies CASSSRLGGEQYF. The V and J genes are TRBV11-3 and TRBJ2-7, with a tentative D call TRBD2 (6 bases). Germline V gene sequence: CDR1 SGHNT, CDR2 YENEEA. V shed 4 bases and J shed 6 bases, with 13 bases lying between them. The CDR3 is 13 residues long.

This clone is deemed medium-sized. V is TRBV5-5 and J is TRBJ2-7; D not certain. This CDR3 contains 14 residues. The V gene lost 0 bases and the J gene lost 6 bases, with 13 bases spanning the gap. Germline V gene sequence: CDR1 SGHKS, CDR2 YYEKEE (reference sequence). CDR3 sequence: CASSLEGFSGEQYF. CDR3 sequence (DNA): TGTGCCAGCAGCTTGGAAGGTTTTTCGGGCGAGCAGTACTTC.

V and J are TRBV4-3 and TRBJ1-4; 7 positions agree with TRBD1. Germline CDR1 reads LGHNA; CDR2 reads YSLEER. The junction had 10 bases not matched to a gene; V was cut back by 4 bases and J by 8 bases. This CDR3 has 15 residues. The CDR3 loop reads CASSRGGQSGEKLFF. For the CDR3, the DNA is TGCGCCAGCAGCCGAGGGGGACAGAGTGGAGAAAAACTGTTTTTT.

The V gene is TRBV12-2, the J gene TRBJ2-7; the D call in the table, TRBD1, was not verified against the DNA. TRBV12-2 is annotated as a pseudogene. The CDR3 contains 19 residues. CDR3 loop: CASRLVAHRGDHSSYEQYF. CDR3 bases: TGTGCAAGTCGCTTAGTTGCTCACAGGGGGGACCATTCCTCCTACGAGCAGTACTTC.

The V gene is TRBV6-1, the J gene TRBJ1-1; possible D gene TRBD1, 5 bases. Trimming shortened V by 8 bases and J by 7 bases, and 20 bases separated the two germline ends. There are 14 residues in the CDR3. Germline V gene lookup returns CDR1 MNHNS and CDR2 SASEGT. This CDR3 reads CASSQVKGSVEAFF. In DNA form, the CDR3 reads TGTGCCAGCTCACAGGTGAAGGGCTCTGTTGAAGCTTTCTTT.

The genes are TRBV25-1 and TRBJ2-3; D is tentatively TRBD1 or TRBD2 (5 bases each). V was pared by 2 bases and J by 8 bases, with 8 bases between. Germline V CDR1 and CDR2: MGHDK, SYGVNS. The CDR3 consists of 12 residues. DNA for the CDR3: TGTGCCAGCAGTGAACTCGGGACTACGCAGTATTTT. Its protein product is CASSELGTTQYF.

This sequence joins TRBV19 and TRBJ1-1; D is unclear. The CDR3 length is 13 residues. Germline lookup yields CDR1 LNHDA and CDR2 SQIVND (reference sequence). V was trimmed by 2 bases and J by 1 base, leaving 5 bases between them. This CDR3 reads CASSINKNTEAFF. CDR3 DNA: TGTGCCAGTAGTATAAACAAGAACACTGAAGCTTTCTTT.

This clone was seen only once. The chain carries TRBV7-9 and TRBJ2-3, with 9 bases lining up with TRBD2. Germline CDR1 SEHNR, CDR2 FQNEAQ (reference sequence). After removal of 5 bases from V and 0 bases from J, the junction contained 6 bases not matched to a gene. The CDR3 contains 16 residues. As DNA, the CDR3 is TGTGCCAGCAGCCCCAGACTAGCGGCTAGCACAGATACGCAGTATTTT. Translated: CASSPRLAASTDTQYF.

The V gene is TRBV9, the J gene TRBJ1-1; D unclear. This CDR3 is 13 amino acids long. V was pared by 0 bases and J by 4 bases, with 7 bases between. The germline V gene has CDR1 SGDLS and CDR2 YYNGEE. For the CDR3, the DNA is TGTGCCAGCAGCGTAGAAGGGATCACTGAAGCTTTCTTT. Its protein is CASSVEGITEAFF.

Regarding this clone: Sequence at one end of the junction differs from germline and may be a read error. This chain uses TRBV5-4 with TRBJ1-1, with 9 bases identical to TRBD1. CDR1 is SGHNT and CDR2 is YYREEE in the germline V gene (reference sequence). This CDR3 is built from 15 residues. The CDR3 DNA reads TGCGCCAGCAGTTTGGACAGGGGTATGAACACTGAAGCTTTCTTT. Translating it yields CASSLDRGMNTEAFF.

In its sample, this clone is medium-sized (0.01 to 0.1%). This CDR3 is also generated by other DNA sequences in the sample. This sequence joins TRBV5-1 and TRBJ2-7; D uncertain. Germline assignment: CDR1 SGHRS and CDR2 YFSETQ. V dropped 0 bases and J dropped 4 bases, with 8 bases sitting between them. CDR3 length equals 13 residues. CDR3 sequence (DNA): TGCGCCAGCAGCTTGGGGGCAGGTTACGAGCAGTACTTC. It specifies CASSLGAGYEQYF.

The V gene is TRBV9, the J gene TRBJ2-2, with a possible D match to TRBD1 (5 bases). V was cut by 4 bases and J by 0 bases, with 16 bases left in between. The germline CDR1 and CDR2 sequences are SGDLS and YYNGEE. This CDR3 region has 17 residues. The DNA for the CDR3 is TGTGCCAGCAGCACCCGCCTGGACAAAACGAACACCGGGGAGCTGTTTTTT. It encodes CASSTRLDKTNTGELFF.

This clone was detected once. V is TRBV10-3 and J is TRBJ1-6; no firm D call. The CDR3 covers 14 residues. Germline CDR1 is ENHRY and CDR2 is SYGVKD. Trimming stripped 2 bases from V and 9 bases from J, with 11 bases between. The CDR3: CAISEHFSSSPLHF. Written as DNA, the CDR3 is TGTGCCATCAGTGAGCATTTTAGCAGTTCACCCCTCCACTTT.

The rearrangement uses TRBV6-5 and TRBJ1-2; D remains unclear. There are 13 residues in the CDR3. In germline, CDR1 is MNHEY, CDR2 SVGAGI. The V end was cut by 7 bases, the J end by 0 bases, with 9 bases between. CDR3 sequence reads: CASKGGPNYGYTF. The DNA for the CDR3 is TGTGCCAGCAAGGGCGGACCTAACTATGGCTACACCTTC.

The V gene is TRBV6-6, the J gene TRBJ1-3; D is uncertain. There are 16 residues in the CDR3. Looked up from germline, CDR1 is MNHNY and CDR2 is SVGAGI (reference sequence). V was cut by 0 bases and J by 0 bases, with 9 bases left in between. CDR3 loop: CASSYSPAISGNTIYF. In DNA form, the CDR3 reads TGTGCCAGCAGTTACTCCCCAGCGATCTCTGGAAACACCATATATTTT.

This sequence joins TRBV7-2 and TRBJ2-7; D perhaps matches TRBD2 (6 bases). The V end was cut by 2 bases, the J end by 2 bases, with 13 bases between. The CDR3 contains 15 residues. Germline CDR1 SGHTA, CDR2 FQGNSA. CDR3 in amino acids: CASSLLAGSTYEQYF. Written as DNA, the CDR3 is TGTGCCAGCAGCTTACTCGCGGGGTCTACCTACGAGCAGTACTTC.

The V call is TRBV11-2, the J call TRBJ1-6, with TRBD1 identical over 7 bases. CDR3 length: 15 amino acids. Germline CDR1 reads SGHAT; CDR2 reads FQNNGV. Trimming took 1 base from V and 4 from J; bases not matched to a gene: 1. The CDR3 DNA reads TGTGCCAGCAGCTTAGGGGACAGATATAATTCACCCCTCCACTTT. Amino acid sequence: CASSLGDRYNSPLHF. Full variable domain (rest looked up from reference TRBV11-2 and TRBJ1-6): EAGVAQSPRYKIIEKRQSVAFWCNPISGHATLYWYQQILGQGPKLLIQFQNNGVVDDSQLPKDRFSAERLKGVDSTLKIQPAKLEDSAVYLCASSLGDRYNSPLHFGNGTRLTVT.

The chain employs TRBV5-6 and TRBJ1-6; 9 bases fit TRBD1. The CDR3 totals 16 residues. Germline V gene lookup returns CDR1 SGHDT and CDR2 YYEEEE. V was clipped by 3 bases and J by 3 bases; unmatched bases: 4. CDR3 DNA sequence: TGTGCCAGCAGCTCCCCGGGACAGGGCTATAATTCACCCCTCCACTTT. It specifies CASSSPGQGYNSPLHF.

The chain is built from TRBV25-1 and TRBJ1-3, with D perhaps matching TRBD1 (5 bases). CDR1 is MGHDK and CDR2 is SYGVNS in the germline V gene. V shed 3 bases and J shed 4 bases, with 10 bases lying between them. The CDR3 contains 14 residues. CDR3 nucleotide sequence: TGTGCCAGCAGTGATCTGAGACAGGGAAACACCATATATTTT. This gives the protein CASSDLRQGNTIYF.

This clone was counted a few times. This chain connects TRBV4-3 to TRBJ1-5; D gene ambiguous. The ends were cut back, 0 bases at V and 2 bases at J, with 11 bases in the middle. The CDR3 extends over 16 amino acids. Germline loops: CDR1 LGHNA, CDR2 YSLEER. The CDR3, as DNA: TGCGCCAGCAGCCAAGATCCTGGAGGAGGCAATCAGCCCCAGCATTTT. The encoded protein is CASSQDPGGGNQPQHF.

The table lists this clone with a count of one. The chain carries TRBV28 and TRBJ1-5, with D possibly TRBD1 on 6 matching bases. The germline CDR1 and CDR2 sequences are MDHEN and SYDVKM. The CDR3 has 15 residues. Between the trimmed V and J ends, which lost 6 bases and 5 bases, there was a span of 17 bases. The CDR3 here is CASSRTALGDQPQHF. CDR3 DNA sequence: TGTGCCAGCAGCCGGACAGCCTTAGGGGATCAGCCCCAGCATTTT.

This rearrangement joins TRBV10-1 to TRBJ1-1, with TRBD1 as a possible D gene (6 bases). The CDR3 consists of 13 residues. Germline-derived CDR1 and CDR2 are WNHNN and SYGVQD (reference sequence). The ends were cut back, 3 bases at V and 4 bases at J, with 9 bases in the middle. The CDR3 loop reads CASSEQGGTEAFF. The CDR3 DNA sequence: TGCGCCAGCAGTGAACAAGGGGGCACTGAAGCTTTCTTT.

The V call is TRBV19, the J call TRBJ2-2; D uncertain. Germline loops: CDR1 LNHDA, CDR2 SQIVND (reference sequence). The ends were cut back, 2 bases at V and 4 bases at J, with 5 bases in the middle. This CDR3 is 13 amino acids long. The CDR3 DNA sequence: TGTGCCAGTAGTATATCGGGCACCGGGGAGCTGTTTTTT. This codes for CASSISGTGELFF.

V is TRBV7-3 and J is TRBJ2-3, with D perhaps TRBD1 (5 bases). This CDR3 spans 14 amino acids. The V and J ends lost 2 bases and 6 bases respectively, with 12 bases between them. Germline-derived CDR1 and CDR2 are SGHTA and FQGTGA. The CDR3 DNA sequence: TGTGCCAGCAGCTTACAGGGTGGTCGGGATACGCAGTATTTT. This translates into CASSLQGGRDTQYF.